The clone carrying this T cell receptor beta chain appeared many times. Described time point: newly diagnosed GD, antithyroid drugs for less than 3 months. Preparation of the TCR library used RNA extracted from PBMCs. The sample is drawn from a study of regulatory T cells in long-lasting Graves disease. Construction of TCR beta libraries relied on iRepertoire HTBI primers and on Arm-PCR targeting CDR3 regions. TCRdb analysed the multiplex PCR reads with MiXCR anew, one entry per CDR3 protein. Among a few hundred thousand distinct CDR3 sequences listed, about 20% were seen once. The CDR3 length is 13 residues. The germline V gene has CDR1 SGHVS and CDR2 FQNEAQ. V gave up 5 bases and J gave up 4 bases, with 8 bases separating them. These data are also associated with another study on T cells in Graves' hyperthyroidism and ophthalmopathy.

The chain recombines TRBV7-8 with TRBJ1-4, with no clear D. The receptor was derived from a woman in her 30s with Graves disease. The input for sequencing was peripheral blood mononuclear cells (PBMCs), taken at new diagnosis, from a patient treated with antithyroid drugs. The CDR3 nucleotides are TGTGCCAGCAGCCCACGATTTAATGAAAAACTGTTTTTT. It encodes CASSPRFNEKLFF. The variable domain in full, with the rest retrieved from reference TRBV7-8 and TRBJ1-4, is GAGVSQSPRYKVAKRGQDVALRCDPISGHVSLFWYQQALGQGPEFLTYFQNEAQLDKSGLPSDRFFAERPEGSVSTLKIQRTQQEDSAVYLCASSPRFNEKLFFGSGTQLSVL.